This entry concerns a single T cell receptor (beta chain). What it recognizes is unknown. This sample was taken from a study of cytomegalovirus exposure and HLA in healthy donors. Study observations and caveats: Cytomegalovirus association was assigned to under 200 TCR beta chains. Most TCR sequences were rare, but some public TCRs occurred in many donors.

The germline V gene has CDR1 SGHTA and CDR2 FQGTGA. CDR3 length: 15 amino acids. The V gene end was trimmed by 3 bases and the J gene end by 5 bases; junction bases not matched to a gene: 5. Only in-frame clones appear in the TCRdb table, and some are missing; sequencing was by immunoSEQ multiplex PCR. The profile shows more than 60,000 clones, about 97% of them singletons. The source is a woman under 30 in good health and CMV-seropositive. Sequencing was done on a sample of PBMCs. The J gene is TRBJ1-1, the V gene TRBV7-3, with 11 bases identical to TRBD1. The CDR3 loop is CASSFGGQGETEAFF. In DNA form, the CDR3 reads TGTGCCAGCAGCTTCGGGGGACAGGGGGAAACTGAAGCTTTCTTT.